The 17 T cell receptor beta chains below all came from one sample that was sequenced in a study of T-cell reconstitution after alpha-beta-depleted transplantation in children. Preparing the TCRbeta library involved the use of unique molecular identifiers. TCRdb independently ran MiXCR on the PCR reads; one entry per CDR3 protein. The repertoire consists of 450,000 to 700,000 distinct CDR3 sequences, with 25% to 30% occurring once and the leading ten covering around a third. The sample consisted of PBMCs, taken before TCRalphabeta/CD19-depleted stem cell transplant. The receptors were sampled from a boy under three years old with Wiskott-Aldrich syndrome, due to receive a stem cell transplant.

This chain links TRBV5-1 with TRBJ2-1; no definite D call. The CDR3 loop spans 15 amino acids. Per the germline V gene, CDR1 is SGHRS and CDR2 is YFSETQ. V lost 2 bases and J 0 bases, leaving 9 bases between the germline ends. CDR3 sequence reads: CASSLHSRSYNEQFF. The CDR3 nucleotides read TGCGCCAGCAGCTTACATTCTCGCTCCTACAATGAGCAGTTCTTC. Together with reference TRBV5-1 and TRBJ2-1, the CDR3 gives the full variable domain: KAGVTQTPRYLIKTRGQQVTLSCSPISGHRSVSWYQQTPGQGLQFLFEYFSETQRNKGNFPGRFSGRQFSNSRSEMNVSTLELGDSALYLCASSLHSRSYNEQFFGPGTRLTVL.

Only a few counts were recorded for this clonotype. V and J are TRBV3-1 and TRBJ2-4; D is ambiguous. This CDR3 has 14 amino acids. Trimming shortened V by 1 base and J by 7 bases, and 11 bases separated the two germline ends. Germline V lookup: CDR1 LGHDT, CDR2 YNNKEL (reference sequence). CDR3 coding DNA: TGTGCCAGCAGCCAAGGCCCAGACTTCAACATTCAGTACTTC. Its protein product is CASSQGPDFNIQYF.

This clonotype was seen a handful of times. The chain couples TRBV20-1 to TRBJ2-1; TRBD2 agrees at 7 bases. This CDR3 region has 16 residues. J was trimmed by 4 bases and V by 1 base; bases with no gene match: 10. Germline CDR1 DFQATT, CDR2 SNEGSKA (reference sequence). For the CDR3, the DNA is TGCAGTGCTAGAGTTTCGCTAGCGGAGTTTTACAATGAGCAGTTCTTC. Amino acid sequence: CSARVSLAEFYNEQFF.

The chain couples TRBV11-2 to TRBJ2-1; the D gene is possibly TRBD1 (5 bases). Germline V gives CDR1 SGHAT, CDR2 FQNNGV. Between the trimmed V and J ends, which lost 0 bases and 4 bases, there was a span of 22 bases. This CDR3 is built from 19 residues. The CDR3 loop is CASSLEMPRGGILYNEQFF. The CDR3 DNA follows: TGTGCCAGCAGCTTAGAAATGCCAAGGGGCGGAATCTTGTACAATGAGCAGTTCTTC.

This clonotype was counted between two and nine times. The chain recombines TRBV12-3 or TRBV12-4 with TRBJ2-5; D is possibly TRBD2 (5 bases). The CDR3 has 16 amino acids. The ends were cut back, 2 bases at V and 2 bases at J, with 15 bases in the middle. The CDR3 reads CASSLRSGVPQETQYF. CDR3 in DNA: TGTGCCAGCAGTTTAAGGTCCGGGGTACCGCAAGAGACCCAGTACTTC.

The rearrangement links TRBV12-3 or TRBV12-4 to TRBJ1-1; 7 positions agree with TRBD1. This CDR3 spans 15 amino acids. V lost 4 bases and J lost 2; bases outside the gene matches: 7. CDR3 sequence reads: CASSSNRDSNTEAFF. DNA for the CDR3: TGTGCCAGCAGTTCTAACCGGGACAGTAACACTGAAGCTTTCTTT.

This clonotype was detected only a few times. J is TRBJ2-3 and V is TRBV20-1, with D unresolved. This CDR3 region has 15 residues. The germline V gene encodes CDR1 DFQATT and CDR2 SNEGSKA (reference sequence). Trimming stripped 5 bases from V and 4 bases from J, with 19 bases between. Here the CDR3 reads CSAQTGRPRADTQYF. The CDR3 DNA reads as TGCAGTGCTCAGACTGGACGGCCACGCGCAGATACGCAGTATTTT.

The rearrangement links TRBV5-1 to TRBJ1-5, with D possibly TRBD1 on 5 matching bases. This CDR3 contains 15 residues. CDR1 and CDR2 from the germline V gene are SGHRS and YFSETQ. V was trimmed by 0 bases and J by 7 bases, leaving 14 bases between them. CDR3 region: CASSLAGRAGQPQHF. In DNA form, the CDR3 reads TGCGCCAGCAGCTTGGCGGGCAGGGCAGGCCAGCCCCAGCATTTT.

This clonotype was counted only a few times. The CDR3: CSATETGAGNTIYF. DNA for the CDR3: TGCAGTGCCACGGAAACAGGGGCCGGAAACACCATATATTTT. The chain links TRBV20-1 to TRBJ1-3; TRBD1 matches at 7 bases. With V trimmed by 6 bases and J by 4 bases, 9 bases remained unmatched. The CDR3 is 14 residues long. Germline CDR1 is DFQATT and CDR2 is SNEGSKA (reference sequence).

The table lists this clonotype with a few counts. The chain's CDR3 is CASSPLHEQYF. The CDR3 coding sequence is TGTGCCAGCTCACCGTTACACGAGCAGTACTTC. The gene calls are TRBV18 and TRBJ2-7; D gene uncertain. The V end lost 3 bases, the J end lost 5 bases, and 5 bases lay between the germline ends. The CDR3 consists of 11 residues. Germline lookup yields CDR1 KGHSH and CDR2 LQKENI.

The DNA of the CDR3 is TGCAGCGTGGGTAGACTAGCGGGAAAGTACGAGCAGTACTTC. This sequence encodes CSVGRLAGKYEQYF. The chain is built from TRBV29-1 and TRBJ2-7, with 11 bases identical to TRBD2. Germline assignment: CDR1 SQVTM and CDR2 ANQGSEA. V dropped 6 bases and J dropped 4; count of bases not matched to a gene: 8. The CDR3 contains 14 residues.

There are a few counts of this clonotype. This rearrangement joins TRBV27 to TRBJ2-1, with 8 bases lining up with TRBD1. The V gene end was trimmed by 4 bases and the J gene end by 0 bases; junction bases not matched to a gene: 2. The CDR3 totals 15 residues. CDR1 MNHEY and CDR2 SMNVEV come from the germline V gene (reference sequence). CDR3 protein: CASSYTGGSYNEQFF. DNA for the CDR3: TGTGCCAGCAGTTATACAGGGGGCTCCTACAATGAGCAGTTCTTC.

The chain is built from TRBV9 and TRBJ2-1; a possible D gene is TRBD2 (6 bases). The CDR3 has 15 amino acids. Germline-derived CDR1 and CDR2 are SGDLS and YYNGEE. V was trimmed by 3 bases and J by 5 bases, leaving 15 bases between them. The CDR3 spells CASSARGVGNNEQFF. The CDR3 DNA sequence: TGTGCCAGCAGCGCGCGGGGAGTAGGTAACAATGAGCAGTTCTTC.

CDR3 sequence (DNA): TGCAGTGCTACTCGGACAAAAAGCACAGATACGCAGTATTTT. This codes for CSATRTKSTDTQYF. This chain uses TRBV20-1 with TRBJ2-3, with D maybe TRBD1 (5 bases). With 4 bases removed from V and 0 bases from J, the gap between germline ends came to 11 bases. The CDR3 runs 14 residues. In germline, CDR1 is DFQATT, CDR2 SNEGSKA (reference sequence).

This clonotype was seen a few times. This sequence joins TRBV20-1 and TRBJ2-7, with D perhaps TRBD1 (5 bases). This CDR3 comprises 14 residues. CDR1 DFQATT and CDR2 SNEGSKA come from the germline V gene (reference sequence). V lost 3 bases, J lost 5 bases, and 17 bases lay in between. The CDR3 is CSARLGAITHEQYF. CDR3 nucleotide sequence: TGCAGTGCTAGGCTAGGGGCAATTACCCACGAGCAGTACTTC.

This clonotype was seen a handful of times. V gene TRBV20-1 combines with J gene TRBJ2-3; 7 bases line up with TRBD2. Trimming cost V 3 bases and J 5 bases; bases outside gene matches: 5. The CDR3 runs to 13 residues. The germline V gene encodes CDR1 DFQATT and CDR2 SNEGSKA (reference sequence). The CDR3 region has the DNA TGCAGTGCTAGCCGGGAGGTTGGAGATACGCAGTATTTT. This translates into CSASREVGDTQYF.

This chain joins TRBV5-1 and TRBJ2-5; 8 nucleotides agree with TRBD2. The ends lost 0 bases at V and 5 bases at J; junction bases unmatched: 9. CDR3 size: 16 residues. Germline V gene data show CDR1 as SGHRS and CDR2 as YFSETQ. CDR3 sequence reads: CASSLAGTRIAETQYF. The CDR3 DNA reads as TGCGCCAGCAGCTTGGCCGGGACTAGGATTGCGGAGACCCAGTACTTC.